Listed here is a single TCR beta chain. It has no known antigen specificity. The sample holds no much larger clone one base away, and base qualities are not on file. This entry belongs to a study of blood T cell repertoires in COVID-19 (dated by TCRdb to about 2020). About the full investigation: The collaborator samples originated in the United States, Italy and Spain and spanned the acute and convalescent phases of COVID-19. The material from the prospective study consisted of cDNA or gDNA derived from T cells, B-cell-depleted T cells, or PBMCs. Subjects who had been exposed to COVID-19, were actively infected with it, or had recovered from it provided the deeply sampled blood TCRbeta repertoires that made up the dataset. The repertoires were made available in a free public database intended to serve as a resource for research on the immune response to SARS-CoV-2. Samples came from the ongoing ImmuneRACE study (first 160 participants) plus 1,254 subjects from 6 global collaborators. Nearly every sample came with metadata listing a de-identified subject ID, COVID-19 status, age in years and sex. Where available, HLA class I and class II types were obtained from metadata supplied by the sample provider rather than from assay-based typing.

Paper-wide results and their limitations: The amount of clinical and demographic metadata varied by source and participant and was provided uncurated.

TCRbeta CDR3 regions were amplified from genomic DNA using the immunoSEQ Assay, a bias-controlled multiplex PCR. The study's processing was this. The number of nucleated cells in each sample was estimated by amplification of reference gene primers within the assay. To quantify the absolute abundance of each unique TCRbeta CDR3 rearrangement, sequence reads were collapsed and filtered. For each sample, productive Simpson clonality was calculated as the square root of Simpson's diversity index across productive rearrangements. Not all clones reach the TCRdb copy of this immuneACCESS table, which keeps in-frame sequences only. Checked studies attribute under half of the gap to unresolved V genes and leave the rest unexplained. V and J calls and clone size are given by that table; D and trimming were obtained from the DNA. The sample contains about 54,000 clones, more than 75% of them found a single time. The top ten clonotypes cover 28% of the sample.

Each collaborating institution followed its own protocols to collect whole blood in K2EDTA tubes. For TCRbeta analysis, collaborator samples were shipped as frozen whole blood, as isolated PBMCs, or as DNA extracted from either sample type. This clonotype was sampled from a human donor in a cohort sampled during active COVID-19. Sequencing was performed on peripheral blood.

For the CDR3, the sequence is CASSYSTGGGSYEQYF. At the DNA level, the sequence is TGTGCCAGCAGTTACTCGACAGGGGGAGGGTCCTACGAGCAGTACTTC. This chain is built from TRBV6-5 and TRBJ2-7, with 9 bases matching TRBD1. Ends trimmed: V by 0 bases, J by 1 base; bases unmatched to a gene: 4. The germline V gene provides CDR1 MNHEY and CDR2 SVGAGI. The cysteine opens and the phenylalanine closes a CDR3 of 16 amino acids. CDR3 DNA is the only sequence kept; it has 48 bases, read in frame from the first base.